Described below is a single T cell receptor beta chain sequence and its context. The antigen remains undetermined. The donors were members of the validation cohort, which comprised approximately 120 subjects and was separate from the first cohort of some 680 subjects. The sample originates from a study of cytomegalovirus exposure and HLA in healthy donors. Profiled with immunoSEQ multiplex PCR; TCRdb holds only in-frame clones, not every one. The sample includes some 98,000 clones, 87% seen only once; the top ten take around 3.9%. The junction had 3 bases not matched to a gene; V was cut back by 5 bases and J by 0 bases. Germline lookup yields CDR1 SGHTA and CDR2 FQGTGA. The CDR3 extends over 15 amino acids. Study results and limitations: CMV antigen specificity was confirmed in vitro for a few CMV-associated chains. A list of 164 TCR beta chains associated with cytomegalovirus was given.

The sample consisted of PBMCs. The receptor was isolated from a woman in her twenties or thirties in good health and CMV-seronegative. This chain joins TRBV7-3 and TRBJ2-2, with 7 bases matching TRBD1. CDR3: CASSVGQTNTGELFF. The CDR3 region has the DNA TGTGCCAGCAGCGTGGGACAGACGAACACCGGGGAGCTGTTTTTT.